This T cell receptor (beta chain) was sequenced for a study of cytomegalovirus exposure and HLA in healthy donors. A multiplex PCR was run with 60 Vbeta primers and 13 Jbeta primers. Measured with immunoSEQ multiplex PCR; TCRdb has only the in-frame clones, and not every one. The table records about 160,000 clones, approximately 80% of them present only once. As for this clone: What it binds is unknown.

Overall study results and limits: Certain sequence variants were highly shared and formed a cluster, and this cluster was likely a sequencing artifact.

The material sequenced was PBMCs. This TCR was recovered from a woman between 18 and 30 years old in good health and CMV-seronegative.

CDR3 DNA sequence: TGTGCCAGCTCACGACGTCTAGCGGGGAGGGGCCAAGAGACCCAGTACTTC. It yields the protein CASSRRLAGRGQETQYF. This sequence joins TRBV18 and TRBJ2-5; 9 nucleotides match TRBD2. Germline V lookup: CDR1 KGHSH, CDR2 LQKENI. The CDR3 has 17 amino acids. J gave up 1 base and V 4 bases, and 10 bases lay outside the gene matches. Based on the CDR3 plus reference TRBV18 and TRBJ2-5, the full variable domain is NAGVMQNPRHLVRRRGQEARLRCSPMKGHSHVYWYRQLPEEGLKFMVYLQKENIIDESGMPKERFSAEFPKEGPSILRIQQVVRGDSAAYFCASSRRLAGRGQETQYFGPGTRLLVL.